A selection of T cell receptor beta chains follows, all from one sample in a study of blood T cell repertoires in COVID-19. Profiling relied on immunoSEQ multiplex PCR, and the TCRdb table lists in-frame clones only, not all of them. The table shows 350,000 to 550,000 clones, with roughly nine tenths occurring only once. Sequenced: PBMCs or T cells enriched from blood (not recorded which). The receptor source for this set is a man under 40 who had recovered from COVID-19. Both conserved end residues are part of each CDR3. D genes are given only for firm matches. Only part of the rows carry a size: once, few, many, or a class if the clone is expanded.

d_gene	v_gene	j_gene	abundance	CDR3aa	CDR3nt
-	TRBV3-1/TRBV3-2	TRBJ1-1	-	CASSRADREAFF	TGTGCCAGCAGCCGCGCGGACAGAGAAGCTTTCTTT
TRBD2	TRBV10-1	TRBJ2-1	-	CASSEYGLAGKVDEQFF	TGCGCCAGCAGTGAGTATGGTCTAGCGGGAAAGGTCGATGAGCAGTTCTTC
TRBD2	TRBV11-2	TRBJ2-5	-	CASSPTSGRAGETQYF	TGTGCCAGCAGCCCGACTAGCGGGAGGGCCGGAGAGACCCAGTACTTC
TRBD1	TRBV10-3	TRBJ1-5	few	CAISETGAQPQHF	TGTGCCATCAGTGAGACAGGGGCTCAGCCCCAGCATTTT
-	TRBV10-1	TRBJ2-2	few	CASTRQLNTGELFF	TGCGCCAGCACTAGACAGTTGAACACCGGGGAGCTGTTTTTT
TRBD1	TRBV2	TRBJ1-2	-	CASNRQGSGYTF	TGTGCCAGCAATAGACAGGGAAGTGGCTACACCTTC
-	TRBV18	TRBJ2-1	-	CASSPREDDEQFF	TGTGCCAGCTCACCACGGGAGGACGATGAGCAGTTCTTC
TRBD1	TRBV5-1	TRBJ1-5	-	CASSLGQGNNQPQHF	TGCGCCAGCAGCTTGGGACAGGGAAACAATCAGCCCCAGCATTTT
-	TRBV10-3	TRBJ1-5	-	CAISARGGNQPQHF	TGTGCCATCAGTGCGCGGGGGGGCAATCAGCCCCAGCATTTT
-	TRBV6-5	TRBJ1-2	-	CASRRDTHYGYTF	TGTGCCAGCAGAAGGGACACCCACTATGGCTACACCTTC
-	TRBV24-1	TRBJ2-1	-	CATSAAGLDYNEQFF	TGTGCCACCAGTGCCGCTGGGCTTGACTACAATGAGCAGTTCTTC
-	TRBV5-4	TRBJ2-7	-	CASSLGGQGSSYEQYF	TGTGCCAGCAGCTTGGGCGGGCAGGGGAGCTCCTACGAGCAGTACTTC
-	TRBV27	TRBJ1-1	-	CASSFNHREGTEAFF	TGTGCCAGCAGTTTTAACCACAGGGAGGGCACTGAAGCTTTCTTT
-	TRBV7-9	TRBJ1-1	once	CASSLSVLVRNTEAFF	TGTGCCAGCAGCTTATCGGTTCTAGTTCGGAACACTGAAGCTTTCTTT
-	TRBV27	TRBJ1-1	-	CASSLEGLTEAFF	TGTGCCAGCAGTTTGGAGGGGCTCACTGAAGCTTTCTTT
-	TRBV18	TRBJ2-7	-	CASSRYSSGEQYF	TGTGCCAGCTCTCGCTACTCCTCAGGGGAGCAGTACTTC
TRBD2	TRBV2	TRBJ2-1	-	CASSGVAGGNEQFF	TGTGCCAGCAGTGGGGTAGCGGGAGGCAATGAGCAGTTCTTC
-	TRBV3-1/TRBV3-2	TRBJ1-2	-	CASSQQGNNYGYTF	TGTGCCAGCAGCCAACAGGGAAATAACTATGGCTACACCTTC
TRBD2	TRBV12-5	TRBJ2-1	-	CASGPSRAGASNEQFF	TGTGCTAGTGGTCCCTCTCGAGCGGGAGCCTCCAATGAGCAGTTCTTC
-	TRBV30	TRBJ2-1	-	CAWSAPFSSYNEQFF	TGTGCCTGGAGTGCCCCGTTTAGCTCCTACAATGAGCAGTTCTTC
-	TRBV29-1	TRBJ2-7	-	CSVGVPYEQYF	TGCAGCGTTGGAGTGCCCTACGAGCAGTACTTC
-	TRBV25-1	TRBJ2-7	-	CASSEYGGRGYEQYF	TGTGCCAGCAGTGAATACGGGGGGCGCGGTTACGAGCAGTACTTC
-	TRBV19	TRBJ1-1	-	CASSIEPPGGSAFF	TGTGCCAGTAGTATAGAGCCGCCGGGGGGCTCGGCTTTCTTT
TRBD1	TRBV27	TRBJ1-2	-	CASSWTGGKGYTF	TGTGCCAGCAGTTGGACAGGGGGTAAGGGCTACACCTTC
TRBD2	TRBV6-2/TRBV6-3	TRBJ2-2	-	CASSYSAGGPAGELFF	TGTGCCAGCAGTTACTCGGCGGGAGGGCCAGCCGGGGAGCTGTTTTTT